This T cell receptor (beta chain) originates from a study of shared clonotypes between healthy human individuals. Study-level background: Samples came from a couple of female and a few male donors aged 18 to 49.

Trimming removed 6 bases from V and 0 bases from J, with 12 bases in between. The CDR3 extends over 15 amino acids. Germline V gene data show CDR1 as SNHLY and CDR2 as FYNNEI. Over several immunoSEQ plates, each subset's genomic DNA was distributed in even portions. This table comes from immunoSEQ multiplex PCR, and its TCRdb copy is limited to in-frame clones, with some not included. The sample records millions of clones, roughly 94% being singletons. V usage is TRBV2 and J usage is TRBJ1-5; the D gene is possibly TRBD1 (6 bases). The origin of this receptor is a man younger than 35 in good health. Sequencing was performed on naive CD4+ T cells sorted from blood. Subset here: CD45RA+ positively selected. CDR3 protein: CASRQGLRSNQPQHF. The DNA for the CDR3 is TGTGCCAGCAGACAGGGACTGCGTAGCAATCAGCCCCAGCATTTT.